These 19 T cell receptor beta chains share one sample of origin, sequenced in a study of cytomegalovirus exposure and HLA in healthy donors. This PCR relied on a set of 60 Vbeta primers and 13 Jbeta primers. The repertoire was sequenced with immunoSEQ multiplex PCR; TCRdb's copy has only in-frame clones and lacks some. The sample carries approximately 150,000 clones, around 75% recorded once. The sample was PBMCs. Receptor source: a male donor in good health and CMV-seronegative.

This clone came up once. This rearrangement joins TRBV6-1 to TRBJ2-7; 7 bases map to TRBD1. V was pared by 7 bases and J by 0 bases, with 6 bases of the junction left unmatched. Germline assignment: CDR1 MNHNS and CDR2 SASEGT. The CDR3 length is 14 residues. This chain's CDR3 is CASTLGTVSYEQYF. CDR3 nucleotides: TGTGCCAGCACCCTTGGGACAGTCTCCTACGAGCAGTACTTC.

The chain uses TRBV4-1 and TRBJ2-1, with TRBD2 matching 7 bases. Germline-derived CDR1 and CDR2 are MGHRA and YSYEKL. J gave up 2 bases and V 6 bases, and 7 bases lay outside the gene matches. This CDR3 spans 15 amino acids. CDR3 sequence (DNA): TGCGCCAGCAGTCATCTAGCGGCGACCTACAATGAGCAGTTCTTC. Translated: CASSHLAATYNEQFF.

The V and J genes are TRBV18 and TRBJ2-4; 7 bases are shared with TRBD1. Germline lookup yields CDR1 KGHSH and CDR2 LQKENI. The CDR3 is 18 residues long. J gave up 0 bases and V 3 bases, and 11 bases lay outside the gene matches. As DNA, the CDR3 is TGTGCCAGCTCACCCTTTTATACCCAGGGGGAAGCCAAAAACATTCAGTACTTC. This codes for CASSPFYTQGEAKNIQYF. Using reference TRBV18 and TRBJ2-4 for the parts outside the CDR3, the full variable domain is NAGVMQNPRHLVRRRGQEARLRCSPMKGHSHVYWYRQLPEEGLKFMVYLQKENIIDESGMPKERFSAEFPKEGPSILRIQQVVRGDSAAYFCASSPFYTQGEAKNIQYFGAGTRLSVL.

The CDR3: CASREDRVTNEQFF. The CDR3 DNA is TGTGCCAGCAGAGAGGACAGGGTGACCAATGAGCAGTTCTTC. The chain carries TRBV2 and TRBJ2-1; TRBD1 aligns across 8 bases. CDR1 and CDR2 (germline): SNHLY, FYNNEI. This CDR3 contains 14 residues. With 6 bases clipped from V and 6 bases from J, the junction kept 7 bases outside the gene matches.

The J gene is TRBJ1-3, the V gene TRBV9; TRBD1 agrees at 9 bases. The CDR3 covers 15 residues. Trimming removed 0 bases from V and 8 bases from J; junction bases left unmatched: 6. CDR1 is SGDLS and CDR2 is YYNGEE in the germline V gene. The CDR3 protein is CASSVAAQGAYTIYF. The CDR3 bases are TGTGCCAGCAGCGTAGCTGCACAGGGGGCGTACACCATATATTTT. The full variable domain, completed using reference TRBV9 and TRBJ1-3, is DSGVTQTPKHLITATGQRVTLRCSPRSGDLSVYWYQQSLDQGLQFLIQYYNGEERAKGNILERFSAQQFPDLHSELNLSSLELGDSALYFCASSVAAQGAYTIYFGEGSWLTVV.

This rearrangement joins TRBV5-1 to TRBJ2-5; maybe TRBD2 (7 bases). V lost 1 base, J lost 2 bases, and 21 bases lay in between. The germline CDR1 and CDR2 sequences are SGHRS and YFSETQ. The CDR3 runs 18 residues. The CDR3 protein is CASSLSTGRGAFQETQYF. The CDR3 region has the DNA TGCGCCAGCAGCTTGTCCACAGGCCGGGGGGCCTTTCAAGAGACCCAGTACTTC. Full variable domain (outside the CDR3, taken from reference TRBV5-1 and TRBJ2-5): KAGVTQTPRYLIKTRGQQVTLSCSPISGHRSVSWYQQTPGQGLQFLFEYFSETQRNKGNFPGRFSGRQFSNSRSEMNVSTLELGDSALYLCASSLSTGRGAFQETQYFGPGTRLLVL.

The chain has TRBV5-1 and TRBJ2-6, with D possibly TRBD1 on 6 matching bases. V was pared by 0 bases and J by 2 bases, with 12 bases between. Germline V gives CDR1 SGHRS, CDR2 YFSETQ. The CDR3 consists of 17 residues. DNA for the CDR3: TGCGCCAGCAGCTTGGACCCACAGGGAGCTGGGGCCAACGTCCTGACTTTC. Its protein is CASSLDPQGAGANVLTF.

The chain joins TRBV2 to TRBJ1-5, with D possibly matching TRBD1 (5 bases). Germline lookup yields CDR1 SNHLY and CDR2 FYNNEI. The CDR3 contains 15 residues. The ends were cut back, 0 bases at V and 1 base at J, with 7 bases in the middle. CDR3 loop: CASSEAGVSNQPQHF. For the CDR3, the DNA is TGTGCCAGCAGTGAAGCAGGGGTAAGCAATCAGCCCCAGCATTTT.

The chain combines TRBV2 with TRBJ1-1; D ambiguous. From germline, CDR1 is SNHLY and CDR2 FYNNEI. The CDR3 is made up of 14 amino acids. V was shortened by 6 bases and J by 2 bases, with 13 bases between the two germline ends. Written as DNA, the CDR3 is TGTGCCAGCAGCTACAGTACCATAAACACTGAAGCTTTCTTT. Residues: CASSYSTINTEAFF.

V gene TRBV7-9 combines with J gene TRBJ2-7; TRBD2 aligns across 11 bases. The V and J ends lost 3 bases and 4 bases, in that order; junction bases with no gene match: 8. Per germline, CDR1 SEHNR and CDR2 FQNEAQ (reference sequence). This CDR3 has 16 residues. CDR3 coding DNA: TGTGCCAGCAGCTTTAGCGGGAGGGCCGGGGGGTACGAGCAGTACTTC. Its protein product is CASSFSGRAGGYEQYF.

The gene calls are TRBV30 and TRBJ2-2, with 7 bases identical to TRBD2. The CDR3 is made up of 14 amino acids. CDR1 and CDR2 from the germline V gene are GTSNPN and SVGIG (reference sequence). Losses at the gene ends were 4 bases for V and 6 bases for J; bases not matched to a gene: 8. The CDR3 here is CAWTGWGGAGELFF. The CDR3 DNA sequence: TGTGCCTGGACCGGCTGGGGAGGGGCCGGGGAGCTGTTTTTT.

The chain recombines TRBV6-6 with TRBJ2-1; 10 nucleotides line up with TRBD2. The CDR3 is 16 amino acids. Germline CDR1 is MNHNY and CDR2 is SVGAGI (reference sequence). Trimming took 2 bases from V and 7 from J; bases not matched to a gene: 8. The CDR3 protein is CASSYPGTSEGNEQFF. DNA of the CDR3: TGTGCCAGCAGTTACCCCGGGACTAGCGAGGGAAATGAGCAGTTCTTC.

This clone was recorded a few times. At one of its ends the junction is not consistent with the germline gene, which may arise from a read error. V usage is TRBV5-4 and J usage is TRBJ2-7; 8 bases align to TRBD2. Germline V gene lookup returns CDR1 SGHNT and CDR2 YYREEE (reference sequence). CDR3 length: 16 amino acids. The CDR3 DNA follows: TGTGCCTTCGAACGTGACGGGAGCGGGGGAGCCGATAGGACTGGCTTC. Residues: CAFERDGSGGADRTGF. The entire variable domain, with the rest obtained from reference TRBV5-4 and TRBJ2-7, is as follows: ETGVTQSPTHLIKTRGQQVTLRCSSQSGHNTVSWYQQALGQGPQFIFQYYREEENGRGNFPPRFSGLQFPNYSSELNVNALELDDSALYLCAFERDGSGGADRTGFGPGTRLTVT.

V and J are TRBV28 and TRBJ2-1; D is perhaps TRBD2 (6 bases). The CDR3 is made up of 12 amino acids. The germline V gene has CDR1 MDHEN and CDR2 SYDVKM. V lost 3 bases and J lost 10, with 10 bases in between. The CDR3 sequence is CASSLAGKEQFF. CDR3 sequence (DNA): TGTGCCAGCAGTTTGGCGGGAAAGGAGCAGTTCTTC. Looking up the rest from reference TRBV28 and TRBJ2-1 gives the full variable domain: DVKVTQSSRYLVKRTGEKVFLECVQDMDHENMFWYRQDPGLGLRLIYFSYDVKMKEKGDIPEGYSVSREKKERFSLILESASTNQTSMYLCASSLAGKEQFFGPGTRLTVL.

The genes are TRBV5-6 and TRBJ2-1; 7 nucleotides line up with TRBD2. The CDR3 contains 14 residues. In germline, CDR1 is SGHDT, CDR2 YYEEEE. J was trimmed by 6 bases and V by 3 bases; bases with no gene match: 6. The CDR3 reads CASSSASGPNEQFF. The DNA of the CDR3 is TGTGCCAGCAGCTCGGCTAGCGGCCCCAATGAGCAGTTCTTC. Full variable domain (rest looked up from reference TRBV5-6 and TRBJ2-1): DAGVTQSPTHLIKTRGQQVTLRCSPKSGHDTVSWYQQALGQGPQFIFQYYEEEERQRGNFPDRFSGHQFPNYSSELNVNALLLGDSALYLCASSSASGPNEQFFGPGTRLTVL.

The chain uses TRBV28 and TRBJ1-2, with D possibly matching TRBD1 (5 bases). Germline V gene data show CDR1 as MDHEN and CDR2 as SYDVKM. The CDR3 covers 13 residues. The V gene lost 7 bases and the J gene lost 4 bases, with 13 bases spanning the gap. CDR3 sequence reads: CASTGGTGYGYTF. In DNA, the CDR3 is TGTGCCAGCACTGGGGGGACCGGCTATGGCTACACCTTC.

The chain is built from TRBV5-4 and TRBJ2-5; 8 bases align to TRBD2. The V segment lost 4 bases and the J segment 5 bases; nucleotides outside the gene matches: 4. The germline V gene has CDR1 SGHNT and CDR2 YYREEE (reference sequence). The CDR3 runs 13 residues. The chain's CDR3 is CASSRGGSETQYF. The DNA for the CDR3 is TGTGCCAGCAGCCGGGGGGGTTCGGAGACCCAGTACTTC.

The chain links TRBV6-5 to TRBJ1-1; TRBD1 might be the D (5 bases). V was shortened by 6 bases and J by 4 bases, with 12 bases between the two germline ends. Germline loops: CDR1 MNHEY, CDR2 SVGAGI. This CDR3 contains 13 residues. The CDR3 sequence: CASSAGGGTEAFF. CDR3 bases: TGTGCCAGCAGCGCTGGGGGGGGCACTGAAGCTTTCTTT.

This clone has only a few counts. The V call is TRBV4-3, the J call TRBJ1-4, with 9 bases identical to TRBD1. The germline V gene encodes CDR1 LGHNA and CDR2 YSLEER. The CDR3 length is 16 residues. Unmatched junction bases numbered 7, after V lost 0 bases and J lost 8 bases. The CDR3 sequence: CASSQDWTGAEEKLFF. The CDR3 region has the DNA TGCGCCAGCAGCCAAGATTGGACAGGGGCGGAAGAAAAACTGTTTTTT.